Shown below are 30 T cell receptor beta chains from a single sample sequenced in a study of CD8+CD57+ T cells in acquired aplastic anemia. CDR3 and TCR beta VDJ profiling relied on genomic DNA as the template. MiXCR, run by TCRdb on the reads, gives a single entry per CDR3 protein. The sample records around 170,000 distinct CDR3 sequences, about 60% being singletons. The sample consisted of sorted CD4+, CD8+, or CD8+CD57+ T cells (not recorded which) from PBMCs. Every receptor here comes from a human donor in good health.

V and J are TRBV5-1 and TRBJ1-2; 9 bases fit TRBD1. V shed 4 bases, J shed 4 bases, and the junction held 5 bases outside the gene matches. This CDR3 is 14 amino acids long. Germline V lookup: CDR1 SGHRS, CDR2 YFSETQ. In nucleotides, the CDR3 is TGCGCCAGCAGCCCGGGGACAGGGTTCTATGGCTACACCTTC. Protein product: CASSPGTGFYGYTF.

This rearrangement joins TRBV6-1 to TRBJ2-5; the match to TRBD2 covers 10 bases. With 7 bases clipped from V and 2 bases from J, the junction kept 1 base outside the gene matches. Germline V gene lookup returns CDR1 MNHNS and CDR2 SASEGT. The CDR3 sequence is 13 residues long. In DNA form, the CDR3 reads TGTGCCAGCAATAGCGGGGGGCAAGAGACCCAGTACTTC. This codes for CASNSGGQETQYF.

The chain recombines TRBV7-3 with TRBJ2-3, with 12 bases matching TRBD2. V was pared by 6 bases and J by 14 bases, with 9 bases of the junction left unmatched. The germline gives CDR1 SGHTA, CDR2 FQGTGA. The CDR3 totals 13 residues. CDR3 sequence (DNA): TGTGCCAGCAGGCCACCTCTAGCGGGGGGGCTGTATTTT. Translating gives CASRPPLAGGLYF.

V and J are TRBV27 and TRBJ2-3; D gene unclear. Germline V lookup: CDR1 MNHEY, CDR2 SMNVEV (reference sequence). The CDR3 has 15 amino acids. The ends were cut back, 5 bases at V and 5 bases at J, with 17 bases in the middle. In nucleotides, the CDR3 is TGTGCCAGCAGTCTCTGGACGGAGCCGGGAGATACGCAGTATTTT. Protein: CASSLWTEPGDTQYF.

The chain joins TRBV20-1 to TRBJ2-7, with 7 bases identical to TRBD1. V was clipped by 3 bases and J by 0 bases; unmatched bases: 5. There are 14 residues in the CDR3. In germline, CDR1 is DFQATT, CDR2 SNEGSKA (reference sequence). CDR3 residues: CSARRRDSSYEQYF. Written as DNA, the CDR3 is TGCAGTGCTAGGCGAAGGGACAGCTCCTACGAGCAGTACTTC.

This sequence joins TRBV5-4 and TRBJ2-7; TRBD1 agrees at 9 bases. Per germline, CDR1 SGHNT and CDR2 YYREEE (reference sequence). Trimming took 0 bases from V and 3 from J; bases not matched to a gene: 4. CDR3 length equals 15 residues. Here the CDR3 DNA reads TGTGCCAGCAGCTTGGGGGGACAGGGAGGCTACGAGCAGTACTTC. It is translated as CASSLGGQGGYEQYF.

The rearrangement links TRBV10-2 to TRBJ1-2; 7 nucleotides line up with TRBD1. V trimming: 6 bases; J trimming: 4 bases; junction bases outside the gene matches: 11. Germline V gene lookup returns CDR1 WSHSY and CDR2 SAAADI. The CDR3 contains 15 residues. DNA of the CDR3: TGCGCCAGCAGGGCACGAGGGGGCTCAGGCTATGGCTACACCTTC. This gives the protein CASRARGGSGYGYTF.

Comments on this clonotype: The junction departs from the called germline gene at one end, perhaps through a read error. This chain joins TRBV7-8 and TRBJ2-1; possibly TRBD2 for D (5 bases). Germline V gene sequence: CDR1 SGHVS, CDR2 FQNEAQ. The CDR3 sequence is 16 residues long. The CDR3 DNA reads TGCGCCAGCAGCCAAATCCGGGGTAGGTTGAACAATGAGCAGTTCTTC. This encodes CASSQIRGRLNNEQFF.

CDR3 nucleotides: TGTGCCAGCACCCCGAGAGGGGGCAGGCTGGACACCGGGGAGCTGTTTTTT. Translating it yields CASTPRGGRLDTGELFF. The genes are TRBV2 and TRBJ2-2, with 7 bases identical to TRBD1. This CDR3 region has 17 residues. J was trimmed by 3 bases and V by 7 bases; bases with no gene match: 14. Germline V gene data show CDR1 as SNHLY and CDR2 as FYNNEI.

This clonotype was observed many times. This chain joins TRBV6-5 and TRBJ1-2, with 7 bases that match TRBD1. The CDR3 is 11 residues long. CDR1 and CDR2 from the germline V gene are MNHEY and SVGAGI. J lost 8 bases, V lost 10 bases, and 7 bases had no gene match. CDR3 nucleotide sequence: TGTGCCACCTCGACAGGGAACGGCTACACCTTC. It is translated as CATSTGNGYTF.

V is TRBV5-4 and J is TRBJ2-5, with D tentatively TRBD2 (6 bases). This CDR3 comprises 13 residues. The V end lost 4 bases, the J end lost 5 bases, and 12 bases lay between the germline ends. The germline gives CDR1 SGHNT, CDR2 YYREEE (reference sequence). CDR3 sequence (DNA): TGTGCCAGCAGCGCAACTAGCATTGAGACCCAGTACTTC. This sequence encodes CASSATSIETQYF.

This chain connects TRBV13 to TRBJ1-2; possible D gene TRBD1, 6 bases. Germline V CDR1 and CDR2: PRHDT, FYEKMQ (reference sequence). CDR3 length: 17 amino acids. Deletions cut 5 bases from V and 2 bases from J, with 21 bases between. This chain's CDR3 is CASSATTTGPLNYGYTF. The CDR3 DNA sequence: TGTGCCAGCAGCGCTACGACAACAGGGCCCCTGAACTATGGCTACACCTTC.

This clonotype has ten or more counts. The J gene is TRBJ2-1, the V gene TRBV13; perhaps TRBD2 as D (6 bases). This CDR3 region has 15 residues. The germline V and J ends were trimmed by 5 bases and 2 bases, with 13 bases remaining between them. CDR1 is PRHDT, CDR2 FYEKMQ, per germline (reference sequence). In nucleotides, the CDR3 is TGTGCCAGCAGCCGGGACTGGGATACCTACAATGAGCAGTTCTTC. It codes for CASSRDWDTYNEQFF.

The CDR3 DNA reads TGTGCCAGTGGGGACCAGGCCTACGAGCAGTACTTC. It specifies CASGDQAYEQYF. This chain joins TRBV10-3 and TRBJ2-7; D possibly uses TRBD1 or TRBD2 (5 bases each). The germline V and J ends were trimmed by 10 bases and 2 bases, with 12 bases remaining between them. Germline CDR1 and CDR2: ENHRY and SYGVKD. The CDR3 is made up of 12 amino acids.

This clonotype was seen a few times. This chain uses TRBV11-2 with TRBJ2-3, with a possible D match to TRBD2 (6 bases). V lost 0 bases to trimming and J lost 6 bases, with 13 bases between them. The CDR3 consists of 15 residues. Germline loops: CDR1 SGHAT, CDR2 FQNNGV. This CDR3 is CASSLDQASVDTQYF. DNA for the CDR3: TGTGCCAGCAGCTTAGATCAGGCTAGCGTTGATACGCAGTATTTT.

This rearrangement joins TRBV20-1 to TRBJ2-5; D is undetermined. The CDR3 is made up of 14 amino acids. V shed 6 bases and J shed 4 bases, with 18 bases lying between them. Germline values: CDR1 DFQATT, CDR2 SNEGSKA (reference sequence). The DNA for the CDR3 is TGCAGTGCCACAAATATAGTATATGGAGAGACCCAGTACTTC. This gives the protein CSATNIVYGETQYF.

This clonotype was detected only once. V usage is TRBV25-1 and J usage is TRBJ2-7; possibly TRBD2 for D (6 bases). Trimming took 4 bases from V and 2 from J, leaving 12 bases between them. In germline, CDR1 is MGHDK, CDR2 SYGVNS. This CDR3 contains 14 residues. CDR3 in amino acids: CASSGFGSPYEQYF. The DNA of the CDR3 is TGTGCCAGCAGTGGTTTCGGGAGTCCCTACGAGCAGTACTTC.

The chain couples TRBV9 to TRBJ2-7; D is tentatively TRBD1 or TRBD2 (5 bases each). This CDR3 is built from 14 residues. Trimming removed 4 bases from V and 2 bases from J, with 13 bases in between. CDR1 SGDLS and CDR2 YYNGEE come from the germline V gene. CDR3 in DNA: TGTGCCAGCAGCCCGGGACGGTCGACCTACGAGCAGTACTTC. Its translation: CASSPGRSTYEQYF.

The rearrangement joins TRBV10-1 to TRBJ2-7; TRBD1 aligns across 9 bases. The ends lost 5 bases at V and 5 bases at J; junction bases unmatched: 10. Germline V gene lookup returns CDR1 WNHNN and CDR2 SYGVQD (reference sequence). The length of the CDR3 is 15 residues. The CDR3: CASSRDREGQDEQYF. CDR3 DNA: TGCGCCAGCAGTAGGGACAGGGAAGGGCAGGACGAGCAGTACTTC.

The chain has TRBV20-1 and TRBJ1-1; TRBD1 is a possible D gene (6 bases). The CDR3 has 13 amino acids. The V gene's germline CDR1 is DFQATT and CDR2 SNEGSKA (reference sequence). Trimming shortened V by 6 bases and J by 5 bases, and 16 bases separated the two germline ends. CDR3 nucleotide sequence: TGCAGTGCGTCCCGGGCAGGGGATACTGAAGCTTTCTTT. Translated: CSASRAGDTEAFF.

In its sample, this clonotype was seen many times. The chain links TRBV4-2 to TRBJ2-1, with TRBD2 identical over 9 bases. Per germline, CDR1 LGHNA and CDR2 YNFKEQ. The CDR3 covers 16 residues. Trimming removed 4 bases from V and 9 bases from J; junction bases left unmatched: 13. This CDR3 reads CASSPPSGTSFGEQFF. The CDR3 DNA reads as TGTGCCAGCAGCCCTCCCTCGGGGACTAGCTTTGGTGAGCAGTTCTTC.

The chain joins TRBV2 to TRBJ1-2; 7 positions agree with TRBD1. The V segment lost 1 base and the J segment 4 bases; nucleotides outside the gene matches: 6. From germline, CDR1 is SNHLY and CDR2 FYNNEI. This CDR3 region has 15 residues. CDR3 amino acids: CASSEVWTGVYGYTF. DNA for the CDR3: TGTGCCAGCAGTGAAGTCTGGACAGGCGTCTATGGCTACACCTTC.

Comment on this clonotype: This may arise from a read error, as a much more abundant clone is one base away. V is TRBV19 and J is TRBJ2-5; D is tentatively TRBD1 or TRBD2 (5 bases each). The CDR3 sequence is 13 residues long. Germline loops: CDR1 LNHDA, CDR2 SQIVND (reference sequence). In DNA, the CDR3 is TGTGCCAGTGGTATTCTTGAGGGGGAGACCCAGTACTTC. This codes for CASGILEGETQYF.

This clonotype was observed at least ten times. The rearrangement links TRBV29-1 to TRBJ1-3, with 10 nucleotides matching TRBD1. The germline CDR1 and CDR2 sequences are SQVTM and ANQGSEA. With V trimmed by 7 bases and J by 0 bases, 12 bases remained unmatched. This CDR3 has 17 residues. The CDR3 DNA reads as TGCAGCGCTTGGCTGGGACAGGGGCCATACTCTGGAAACACCATATATTTT. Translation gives CSAWLGQGPYSGNTIYF. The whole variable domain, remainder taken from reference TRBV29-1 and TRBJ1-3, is SAVISQKPSRDICQRGTSLTIQCQVDSQVTMMFWYRQQPGQSLTLIATANQGSEATYESGFVIDKFPISRPNLTFSTLTVSNMSPEDSSIYLCSAWLGQGPYSGNTIYFGEGSWLTVV.

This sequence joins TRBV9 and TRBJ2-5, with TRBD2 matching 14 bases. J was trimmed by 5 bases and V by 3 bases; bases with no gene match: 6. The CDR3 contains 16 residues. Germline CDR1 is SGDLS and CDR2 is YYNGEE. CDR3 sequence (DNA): TGTGCCAGCAGCGAGACTAGCGGGAGGGCTGGTGAGACCCAGTACTTC. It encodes CASSETSGRAGETQYF.

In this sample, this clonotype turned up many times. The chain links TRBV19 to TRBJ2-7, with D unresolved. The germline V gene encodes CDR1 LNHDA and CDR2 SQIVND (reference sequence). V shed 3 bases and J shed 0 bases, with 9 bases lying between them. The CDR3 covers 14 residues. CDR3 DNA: TGTGCCAGTAGTATGGTAATAGACTCCTACGAGCAGTACTTC. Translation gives CASSMVIDSYEQYF.

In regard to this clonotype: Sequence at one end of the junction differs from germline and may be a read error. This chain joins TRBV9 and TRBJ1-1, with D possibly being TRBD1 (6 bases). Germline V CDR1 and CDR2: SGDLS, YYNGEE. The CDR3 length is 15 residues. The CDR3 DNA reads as TGTGCCAGCAGCGTAGAGGGGGGGCCAAACACTGGAGCTGTCTTT. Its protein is CASSVEGGPNTGAVF.

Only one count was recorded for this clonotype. CDR3 bases: TGCAGCGTTGGGACAGGGGTCAACACTGAAGCTTTCTTT. This gives the protein CSVGTGVNTEAFF. The V call is TRBV29-1, the J call TRBJ1-1; 9 nucleotides align to TRBD1. Losses at the gene ends were 4 bases for V and 2 bases for J; bases not matched to a gene: 2. CDR1 SQVTM and CDR2 ANQGSEA come from the germline V gene. The CDR3 is made up of 13 amino acids.

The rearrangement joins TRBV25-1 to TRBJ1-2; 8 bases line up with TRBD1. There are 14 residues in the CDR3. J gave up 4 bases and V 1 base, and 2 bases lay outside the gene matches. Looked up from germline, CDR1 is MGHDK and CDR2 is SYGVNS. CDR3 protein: CASSESGGGYGYTF. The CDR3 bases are TGTGCCAGCAGTGAATCAGGGGGCGGCTATGGCTACACCTTC.

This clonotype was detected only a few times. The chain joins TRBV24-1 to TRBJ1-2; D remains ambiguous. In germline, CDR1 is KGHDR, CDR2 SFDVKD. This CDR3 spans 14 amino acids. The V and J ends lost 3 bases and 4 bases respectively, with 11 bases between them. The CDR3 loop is CATSDNTRAYGYTF. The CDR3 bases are TGTGCCACCAGTGATAACACTAGGGCCTATGGCTACACCTTC.